A single sample gave rise to the 28 T cell receptor beta chains below, sequenced in a study of shared clonotypes between healthy human individuals. The method was immunoSEQ multiplex PCR; TCRdb's version includes in-frame clones alone and lacks a portion of them. This table holds about a million clones, around three quarters found once. The sequenced sample was memory CD4+ T cells sorted from blood. As to subset: CD45RA-negative fraction. Receptors originate from a man between 18 and 35 years old in good health.

The chain couples TRBV5-1 to TRBJ2-5, with D perhaps matching TRBD2 (5 bases). Germline V gives CDR1 SGHRS, CDR2 YFSETQ. The CDR3 contains 14 residues. V was trimmed by 2 bases and J by 7 bases, leaving 15 bases between them. CDR3 coding DNA: TGCGCCAGCAGCTTCACCCTTGAGGGCGCGACCCAGTACTTC. Its protein is CASSFTLEGATQYF. Using reference TRBV5-1 and TRBJ2-5 for the parts outside the CDR3, the full variable domain is KAGVTQTPRYLIKTRGQQVTLSCSPISGHRSVSWYQQTPGQGLQFLFEYFSETQRNKGNFPGRFSGRQFSNSRSEMNVSTLELGDSALYLCASSFTLEGATQYFGPGTRLLVL.

The chain uses TRBV15 and TRBJ1-1; tentatively, D is TRBD1 (5 bases). The V end lost 2 bases, the J end lost 4 bases, and 14 bases lay between the germline ends. CDR1 LNHNV and CDR2 YYDKDF come from the germline V gene (reference sequence). The CDR3 has 15 residues. For the CDR3, the DNA is TGTGCCACCAGCAGATCTAGGGGCGAGGTCACTGAAGCTTTCTTT. Protein sequence: CATSRSRGEVTEAFF.

The genes are TRBV18 and TRBJ2-2; tentative D call: TRBD1 (6 bases). V lost 1 base and J lost 3, with 18 bases in between. From germline, CDR1 is KGHSH and CDR2 LQKENI. The CDR3 is made up of 18 amino acids. CDR3 in DNA: TGTGCCAGCTCACCACTGGGGCCGGCACAGGGCTACACCGGGGAGCTGTTTTTT. Protein sequence: CASSPLGPAQGYTGELFF.

V is TRBV9 and J is TRBJ2-5; TRBD1 might be the D (6 bases). CDR1 is SGDLS and CDR2 is YYNGEE in the germline V gene. The CDR3 has 14 residues. Trimming took 4 bases from V and 5 from J, leaving 15 bases between them. The CDR3 sequence is CASSSGDAEETQYF. As DNA, the CDR3 is TGTGCCAGCAGCTCAGGGGACGCGGAGGAGACCCAGTACTTC.

The rearrangement links TRBV2 to TRBJ2-7, with D tentatively TRBD1 or TRBD2 (8 bases each). V dropped 11 bases and J dropped 1 base, with 18 bases sitting between them. The CDR3 is made up of 14 amino acids. Looked up from germline, CDR1 is SNHLY and CDR2 is FYNNEI. CDR3 DNA sequence: TGTGCCGATGCGGGAGGACAGGGATCCTACGAGCAGTACTTC. Amino acid sequence: CADAGGQGSYEQYF.

The chain uses TRBV2 and TRBJ2-1, with 14 bases that match TRBD2. With 3 bases clipped from V and 12 bases from J, the junction kept 7 bases outside the gene matches. The CDR3 is 15 residues long. Germline V gene sequence: CDR1 SNHLY, CDR2 FYNNEI. The CDR3 bases are TGTGCCAGCAGTGAGGGACTAGCGGGGGACCTCGGGCAGTTCTTC. This translates into CASSEGLAGDLGQFF.

The rearrangement links TRBV5-4 to TRBJ2-5; 7 bases agree with TRBD2. With V trimmed by 0 bases and J by 4 bases, 9 bases remained unmatched. Germline CDR1 reads SGHNT; CDR2 reads YYREEE (reference sequence). The CDR3 contains 16 residues. CDR3 nucleotide sequence: TGTGCCAGCAGCTTGGAGTTTGGGAGGGTTGCAGAGACCCAGTACTTC. As protein: CASSLEFGRVAETQYF.

CDR3 loop: CASSFPGQGPEQYF. The CDR3 DNA reads as TGTGCCAGCAGCTTCCCGGGACAGGGTCCCGAGCAGTACTTC. The chain uses TRBV7-2 and TRBJ2-7; TRBD1 matches at 9 bases. The CDR3 runs to 14 residues. The V gene end was trimmed by 3 bases and the J gene end by 6 bases; junction bases not matched to a gene: 6. The germline gives CDR1 SGHTA, CDR2 FQGNSA.

The chain employs TRBV5-6 and TRBJ2-1; no reliable D call. Germline V CDR1 and CDR2: SGHDT, YYEEEE. V lost 1 base and J 12 bases, leaving 11 bases between the germline ends. The CDR3 sequence is 12 residues long. CDR3 nucleotides: TGTGCCAGCAGCTTGAAGACCCCTGCGCAGTTCTTC. As protein: CASSLKTPAQFF. The whole variable domain, remainder taken from reference TRBV5-6 and TRBJ2-1, is DAGVTQSPTHLIKTRGQQVTLRCSPKSGHDTVSWYQQALGQGPQFIFQYYEEEERQRGNFPDRFSGHQFPNYSSELNVNALLLGDSALYLCASSLKTPAQFFGPGTRLTVL.

The chain carries TRBV10-3 and TRBJ1-2, with 7 bases that match TRBD1. The CDR3 is 13 amino acids. Germline values: CDR1 ENHRY, CDR2 SYGVKD. J gave up 6 bases and V 3 bases, and 4 bases lay outside the gene matches. The CDR3 DNA is TGTGCCATCAGTGAAACAGGGGAAAATGGCTACACCTTC. Its translation is CAISETGENGYTF.

V gene TRBV4-3 combines with J gene TRBJ2-7, with D perhaps matching TRBD2 (6 bases). The germline gives CDR1 LGHNA, CDR2 YSLEER. Trimming shortened V by 0 bases and J by 2 bases, and 26 bases separated the two germline ends. This CDR3 has 20 residues. This CDR3 is CASSQDSLGALSGSPYEQYF. CDR3 coding DNA: TGCGCCAGCAGCCAAGACTCCCTAGGTGCCCTTAGCGGATCACCCTACGAGCAGTACTTC.

The rearrangement joins TRBV19 to TRBJ2-1; 10 positions match TRBD2. Losses at the gene ends were 7 bases for V and 7 bases for J; bases not matched to a gene: 10. The germline gives CDR1 LNHDA, CDR2 SQIVND (reference sequence). The CDR3 covers 15 residues. Here the CDR3 reads CASISSGRMENEQFF. The CDR3 DNA reads TGTGCCAGTATCTCTAGCGGGAGAATGGAGAATGAGCAGTTCTTC.

The chain has TRBV15 and TRBJ2-7, with 8 nucleotides matching TRBD1. Trimming removed 6 bases from V and 1 base from J; junction bases left unmatched: 5. Germline V gene data show CDR1 as LNHNV and CDR2 as YYDKDF (reference sequence). The length of the CDR3 is 14 residues. CDR3 amino acids: CATRPGDRSYEQYF. The CDR3 DNA follows: TGTGCCACCAGACCGGGGGACAGGTCCTACGAGCAGTACTTC.

This clone showed up just once. The V call is TRBV11-2, the J call TRBJ1-1; TRBD1 is a possible D gene (6 bases). Germline V gene sequence: CDR1 SGHAT, CDR2 FQNNGV. The germline V and J ends were trimmed by 6 bases and 1 base, with 12 bases remaining between them. The CDR3 runs 14 residues. The CDR3 DNA reads TGTGCCAGCAGTCAACGGACAGAGAACACTGAAGCTTTCTTT. Its protein is CASSQRTENTEAFF.

The chain uses TRBV5-1 and TRBJ1-2; a weak D match, TRBD1 (6 bases). The CDR3 contains 15 residues. Germline V lookup: CDR1 SGHRS, CDR2 YFSETQ. Trimming stripped 1 base from V and 5 bases from J, with 15 bases between. CDR3 amino acids: CASSLSGQPSYGYTF. DNA for the CDR3: TGCGCCAGCAGCTTGAGCGGACAGCCCTCATATGGCTACACCTTC. Full variable domain (rest looked up from reference TRBV5-1 and TRBJ1-2): KAGVTQTPRYLIKTRGQQVTLSCSPISGHRSVSWYQQTPGQGLQFLFEYFSETQRNKGNFPGRFSGRQFSNSRSEMNVSTLELGDSALYLCASSLSGQPSYGYTFGSGTRLTVV.

The gene calls are TRBV6-6 and TRBJ1-3, with 7 bases that match TRBD1. CDR1 and CDR2 (germline): MNHNY, SVGAGI (reference sequence). This CDR3 is built from 15 residues. Germline trimming cut 6 bases from V and 0 bases from J; bases unmatched to any gene: 5. Here the CDR3 reads CASSNRGLSGNTIYF. Here the CDR3 DNA reads TGTGCCAGCAGCAACAGGGGTCTCTCTGGAAACACCATATATTTT.

The V call is TRBV7-2, the J call TRBJ1-5, with D maybe TRBD1 (6 bases). Germline V gene lookup returns CDR1 SGHTA and CDR2 FQGNSA. There are 15 residues in the CDR3. The V and J ends lost 1 base and 7 bases respectively, with 14 bases between them. As DNA, the CDR3 is TGTGCCAGCAGCTTAGTGGGCAGGGGTCACCAGCCCCAGCATTTT. Translation gives CASSLVGRGHQPQHF.

This rearrangement joins TRBV7-3 to TRBJ2-5, with D unclear. Germline CDR1 SGHTA, CDR2 FQGTGA. The ends were cut back, 1 base at V and 5 bases at J, with 8 bases in the middle. The CDR3 loop spans 13 amino acids. CDR3 loop: CASSLRIGETQYF. CDR3 bases: TGTGCCAGCAGCTTAAGGATAGGGGAGACCCAGTACTTC.

This chain links TRBV30 with TRBJ2-5; D ambiguous. V lost 0 bases, J lost 5 bases, and 16 bases lay in between. Germline V gives CDR1 GTSNPN, CDR2 SVGIG (reference sequence). The CDR3 sequence is 15 residues long. The CDR3 loop is CAWSVGPWIGETQYF. The CDR3 DNA sequence: TGTGCCTGGAGTGTAGGGCCCTGGATCGGCGAGACCCAGTACTTC.

This clone was seen a few times. This chain links TRBV2 with TRBJ2-7; no firm D call. CDR1 is SNHLY and CDR2 is FYNNEI in the germline V gene. CDR3 length: 14 amino acids. Deletions cut 6 bases from V and 0 bases from J, with 12 bases between. CDR3 amino acids: CASSEPGISYEQYF. For the CDR3, the DNA is TGTGCCAGCAGCGAACCAGGAATCTCCTACGAGCAGTACTTC.

Regarding this clone: Sequence at one end of the junction differs from germline and may be a read error. This chain uses TRBV4-1 with TRBJ1-6; 7 positions agree with TRBD1. The CDR3 sequence is 16 residues long. CDR1 and CDR2 from the germline V gene are MGHRA and YSYEKL. The CDR3 protein is CASSLAGTVYNSPLHF. As DNA, the CDR3 is TGTGCCAGCAGCTTGGCAGGGACAGTCTATAATTCACCCCTCCACTTT.

This clone was seen only a few times. Other nucleotide sequences from this sample produce the same CDR3. V and J are TRBV27 and TRBJ2-7; D call uncertain. CDR3 length: 11 residues. With 6 bases removed from V and 3 bases from J, the gap between germline ends came to 6 bases. CDR1 is MNHEY and CDR2 is SMNVEV in the germline V gene (reference sequence). CDR3 region: CASSNFYEQYF. In nucleotides, the CDR3 is TGTGCCAGCAGCAACTTCTACGAGCAGTACTTC.

As for this clone: This CDR3 is also generated by other DNA sequences in the sample. The CDR3 region is CATRRGVGEKLFF. CDR3 sequence (DNA): TGTGCCACCAGGCGGGGGGTAGGGGAAAAACTGTTTTTT. The chain combines TRBV19 with TRBJ1-4, with D perhaps TRBD1 (5 bases). The germline V gene encodes CDR1 LNHDA and CDR2 SQIVND (reference sequence). The CDR3 contains 13 residues. Trimming removed 10 bases at V and 8 bases at J, with 17 bases between.

This chain joins TRBV7-6 and TRBJ1-1; D is undetermined. From germline, CDR1 is SGHVS and CDR2 FNYEAQ. CDR3 length: 12 amino acids. With 4 bases removed from V and 0 bases from J, the gap between germline ends came to 3 bases. Here the CDR3 DNA reads TGTGCCAGCAGCTACCTGAACACTGAAGCTTTCTTT. Protein product: CASSYLNTEAFF.

This clone came up a few times. V gene TRBV30 combines with J gene TRBJ1-4; a weak D match, TRBD1 (5 bases). The V end was cut by 2 bases, the J end by 8 bases, with 12 bases between. Germline V gene sequence: CDR1 GTSNPN, CDR2 SVGIG (reference sequence). This CDR3 is built from 13 residues. The CDR3 loop reads CAWSPLRGEKLFF. The CDR3 DNA is TGTGCCTGGAGTCCCCTGCGGGGGGAAAAACTGTTTTTT.

The chain links TRBV4-1 to TRBJ2-7; 8 bases line up with TRBD1. Germline trimming cut 4 bases from V and 2 bases from J; bases unmatched to any gene: 7. Germline V lookup: CDR1 MGHRA, CDR2 YSYEKL. CDR3 size: 15 residues. CDR3 bases: TGCGCCAGCAGCCGCGGGACAGGAGCGACCTACGAGCAGTACTTC. The encoded protein is CASSRGTGATYEQYF.

The V gene is TRBV2, the J gene TRBJ2-1, with D perhaps TRBD2 (6 bases). Trimming left V 11 bases short and J 3 bases short, with 17 bases between. Germline CDR1 reads SNHLY; CDR2 reads FYNNEI. The CDR3 has 14 residues. The CDR3 DNA follows: TGTGCCGGGGGGTCAGGGTCGCACTACAATGAGCAGTTCTTC. Encoded protein: CAGGSGSHYNEQFF.

With respect to this clone: The identical CDR3 is also encoded by other nucleotide sequences in the sample. This chain joins TRBV10-2 and TRBJ2-2, with D maybe TRBD1 (5 bases). The germline gives CDR1 WSHSY, CDR2 SAAADI. The germline V and J ends were trimmed by 4 bases and 6 bases, with 6 bases remaining between them. There are 12 residues in the CDR3. The CDR3 sequence is CASSAGPGELFF. The CDR3 DNA reads as TGCGCCAGCAGTGCAGGGCCCGGGGAGCTGTTTTTT.